This T cell receptor beta chain was sequenced during a study of blood T cells in healthy people across ages. There are 17 residues in the CDR3. Germline V gene sequence: CDR1 SQVTM, CDR2 ANQGSEA. Trimming took off 7 bases at V and 3 bases at J, with 25 bases between the two ends. This clonotype has ten or more counts. Healthy Caucasian individuals from Russia aged about 6 to 90 were enrolled as donors. A second PCR of roughly 6 to 12 cycles used a sample-barcoded 5' primer and a J-beta primer mix. In TCRdb, the 5' RACE reads were re-called with MiXCR into one record per CDR3 protein. The data contain approximately 1.5 million distinct CDR3 sequences, roughly 30% of them singletons.

Source material: blood. The V and J genes are TRBV29-1 and TRBJ2-4; the D gene is possibly TRBD2 (5 bases). The receptor was derived from a woman in her twenties or thirties in good health. Written as DNA, the CDR3 is TGCAGCGCCCGAGGGTGGGTCGACCAACAAGGCAAAAACATTCAGTACTTC. Amino acids: CSARGWVDQQGKNIQYF. Looking up the rest from reference TRBV29-1 and TRBJ2-4 gives the full variable domain: SAVISQKPSRDICQRGTSLTIQCQVDSQVTMMFWYRQQPGQSLTLIATANQGSEATYESGFVIDKFPISRPNLTFSTLTVSNMSPEDSSIYLCSARGWVDQQGKNIQYFGAGTRLSVL.